This T cell receptor (beta chain) was sequenced during a study of blood T cells in healthy people across ages (dated by TCRdb to the mid-2010s). Study-level background: In model experiments, roughly one uniquely barcoded TCR beta cDNA molecule per two T cells was captured by template switching. Using the same blood draw, the study looked at two additional independent replicas of 1 million unique cDNA reads for two donors, one aged 18 to 29 and the other aged 80 or older. Age-related changes in TCR beta repertoire diversity were measured in the study by deep sequencing normalized with unique cDNA molecular identifiers. To avoid experimental bias, donors of different ages were distributed randomly across sequencing lanes. Four age groups were formed from the donors: young (average roughly 15 years), middle-aged (more than 35), aged (62) and long-lived (around 82).

Receptor amplification or capture employed 5' RACE. Sequenced using an Illumina HiSeq 2500. A second PCR of roughly 7 to 11 cycles was performed with a sample-barcoded 5' primer and a J-beta primer mix. A unique molecular identifier was introduced onto each TCR beta cDNA molecule by a template-switch 5' adaptor carrying 12 random nucleotides. Each sample yielded at least 2.5 million CDR3-containing paired-end reads. All of the RNA was converted into first-strand cDNA using the Mint cDNA synthesis kit, with a TRBC-specific oligonucleotide serving as the primer. All cDNA was treated with uracil-DNA glycosylase and then went through a first 18-cycle PCR with the universal primers M1SS and BC2_uni_R. The paper's processing steps were these. For normalization, 1 million high-quality reads were randomly selected from each sample, with every read carrying a distinct molecular identifier. Reads sharing molecular identifiers were discarded rather than binned into consensus sequences. MiTCR, with a Q25 quality threshold and the strictest error-elimination algorithm, was used for CDR3 identification, clonotype clustering and error correction. A nonparametric unseen species model with Euler transformation was used to estimate a lower bound on total TCR beta diversity. TCRdb reprocessed the public reads (quality trimming at Q25 with fastp, clone calling with MiXCR) and kept in-frame beta chains. Entries that share a CDR3 protein sequence are merged under the most common genes and DNA. The authors' filters were not applied to this entry. The table for this sample lists about a million distinct CDR3 sequences; roughly 51% of them were counted only once. Of the sample, 20% to 25% falls within the top ten clones.

The roughly 39 donors, aged 6 to 90 years, were systemically healthy Caucasian individuals from Russia. Around 9.9 milliliters of peripheral blood were collected from each donor into EDTA-treated Vacutainer tubes. Ficoll-Paque density-gradient centrifugation was used to isolate PBMCs, with at least 6.5 million per sample. Trizol reagent was used to extract total RNA from the PBMCs, yielding at least 5 micrograms per sample. For every donor, an aliquot of PBMCs went through flow cytometry to measure the percentages of naive CD45RAhigh/CD27high T cells. The paper as a whole reports these results and caveats: The CMV infection status of donors was not known, potentially confounding age-related changes in expanded clonotypes. The percentage of naive T cells measured by flow cytometry correlated strongly with observed TCR beta diversity. Estimates of total diversity based on one million sequenced T cells were regarded as lower bounds and as underestimates. Observed TCR beta diversity per million T cells fell roughly linearly with age, and a significant reduction was already apparent by age around 40. Since profiling was done on bulk unsorted PBMCs, naive and antigen-experienced compartments could not be conclusively compared. Compared with the aged group, the long-lived group had more naive CD4+ T cells, fewer expanded clones and increased TCR diversity, a pattern suggesting age selection.

V is shortened by 5 bases, J by 5 bases, and the region joining them spans 15 bases. Reading from cysteine to phenylalanine, the CDR3 counts 14 amino acids. Left in the record is the CDR3 DNA by itself, 42 bases read in frame from the first base. Remarks on this clonotype: Its target antigen remains unknown. No much larger clone exists at a distance of one base, and base qualities are not known.

The sequence derives from a woman aged 55-69 years in good health. This chain joins TRBV12-3 or TRBV12-4 to TRBJ2-5, with the D segment identity uncertain. Sequences were obtained from blood. The CDR3 is CASSPGLHWETQYF. The DNA sequence is given as TGTGCCAGCAGTCCCGGCCTCCATTGGGAGACCCAGTACTTC.